This T cell receptor (beta chain) was identified in a study of response to subunit inactivated influenza vaccine. MiXCR, applied by TCRdb to the RT-PCR reads, yields one record per CDR3 protein. This sample has roughly 500,000 distinct CDR3 sequences; 15% to 20% occur once, and the top ten carry less than 4%. This specimen consisted of CD4+ T cells sorted from PBMCs, obtained 23 to 25 months after vaccination. The receptor was isolated from a man in his fifties or sixties who received an inactivated influenza vaccine.

CDR3 DNA sequence: TGTGCCAGCAGCTTAGGTGGGCGAGGGGAGACCCAGTACTTC. It translates to CASSLGGRGETQYF. The chain couples TRBV7-2 to TRBJ2-5; tentatively, D is TRBD2 (5 bases). V lost 1 base to trimming and J lost 5 bases, with 11 bases between them. The CDR3 sequence is 14 residues long. Germline CDR1 SGHTA, CDR2 FQGNSA.